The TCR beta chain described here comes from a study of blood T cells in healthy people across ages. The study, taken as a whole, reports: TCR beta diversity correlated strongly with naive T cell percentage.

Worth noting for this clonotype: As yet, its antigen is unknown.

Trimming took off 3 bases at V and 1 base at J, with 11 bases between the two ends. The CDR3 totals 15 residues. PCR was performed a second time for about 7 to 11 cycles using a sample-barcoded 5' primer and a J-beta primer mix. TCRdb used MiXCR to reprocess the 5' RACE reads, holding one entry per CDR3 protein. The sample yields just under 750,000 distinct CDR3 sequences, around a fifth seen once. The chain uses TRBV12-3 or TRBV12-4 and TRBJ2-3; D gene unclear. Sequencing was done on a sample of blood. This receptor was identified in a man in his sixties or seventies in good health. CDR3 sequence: CASSLSPGRTDTQYF. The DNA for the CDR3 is TGTGCCAGCAGTTTGTCGCCAGGACGCACAGATACGCAGTATTTT.